These 20 T cell receptor beta chains originate from one sample sequenced in a study of post-analysis software for immune sequencing data. No antigens are known for them. The TCR beta cDNA libraries contained unique molecular identifiers. A single record per CDR3 protein comes from TCRdb applying MiXCR to the PCR reads. The data show 450,000 to 650,000 distinct CDR3 sequences, with 44% seen just once and approximately 1.7% held by the top ten. Findings and caveats of the study: Included in a set of about 5 TRBV segments more frequent in patients than controls were TRBV5-6, TRBV5-1 and TRBV20-1.

Sequencing was performed on blood. These TCRs come from a girl under 18 with multiple sclerosis.

This clonotype was counted a few times. The CDR3 here is CASSLGGGSSYNEQFF. In DNA, the CDR3 is TGTGCCAGCAGCTTGGGGGGCGGCAGCTCCTACAATGAGCAGTTCTTC. The chain is built from TRBV5-6 and TRBJ2-1; tentative D call: TRBD1 (5 bases). The V end lost 0 bases, the J end lost 0 bases, and 10 bases lay between the germline ends. Germline V gene sequence: CDR1 SGHDT, CDR2 YYEEEE. The CDR3 has 16 amino acids.

V gene TRBV11-2 combines with J gene TRBJ1-1; D is unclear. The CDR3 spans 15 residues. CDR1 is SGHAT and CDR2 is FQNNGV in the germline V gene. V was pared by 0 bases and J by 4 bases, with 12 bases between. The CDR3 DNA sequence: TGTGCCAGCAGCTTAGAGGTGGGGATGAGCACTGAAGCTTTCTTT. It yields the protein CASSLEVGMSTEAFF.

J is TRBJ2-1 and V is TRBV6-4, with D tentatively TRBD2 (6 bases). Trimming removed 0 bases from V and 0 bases from J, with 6 bases in between. The CDR3 contains 15 residues. Germline V gene sequence: CDR1 MRHNA, CDR2 SNTAGT. The CDR3 DNA follows: TGTGCCAGCAGTGACTCAGCGGGCTCCTACAATGAGCAGTTCTTC. Its translation: CASSDSAGSYNEQFF.

The gene calls are TRBV11-2 and TRBJ1-4; maybe TRBD1 (6 bases). V lost 7 bases and J 0 bases, leaving 15 bases between the germline ends. Germline-derived CDR1 and CDR2 are SGHAT and FQNNGV. This CDR3 region has 16 residues. The CDR3 loop reads CASNPGDITTNEKLFF. The CDR3 DNA is TGTGCCAGCAACCCTGGGGACATCACAACTAATGAAAAACTGTTTTTT.

The chain couples TRBV24-1 to TRBJ2-3; 8 bases are a match to TRBD1. Looked up from germline, CDR1 is KGHDR and CDR2 is SFDVKD. V was clipped by 3 bases and J by 6 bases; unmatched bases: 4. This CDR3 is built from 14 residues. CDR3 sequence: CATSDRQGRDTQYF. The DNA of the CDR3 is TGTGCCACCAGTGATAGACAGGGGAGGGATACGCAGTATTTT.

In its sample, this clonotype was seen a few times. This sequence joins TRBV4-2 and TRBJ1-2; D unresolved. V lost 0 bases, J lost 4 bases, and 12 bases lay in between. Germline V gives CDR1 LGHNA, CDR2 YNFKEQ. The CDR3 consists of 15 residues. CDR3: CASSQDKGSAYGYTF. CDR3 in DNA: TGTGCCAGCAGCCAAGATAAGGGTTCTGCCTATGGCTACACCTTC.

This clonotype has just a few counts. The rearrangement uses TRBV6-6 and TRBJ2-1; 13 bases match TRBD2. Germline CDR1 MNHNY, CDR2 SVGAGI (reference sequence). Trimming took 6 bases from V and 8 from J; bases not matched to a gene: 10. The CDR3 is 16 amino acids. The CDR3 coding sequence is TGTGCCAGCAGCTTAAGGACTAGCGGGAGATCGGATGAGCAGTTCTTC. Its protein is CASSLRTSGRSDEQFF.

This chain joins TRBV5-1 and TRBJ2-7; D remains ambiguous. V shed 4 bases and J shed 4 bases, with 9 bases lying between them. The CDR3 contains 12 residues. The germline V gene has CDR1 SGHRS and CDR2 YFSETQ. The DNA for the CDR3 is TGCGCCAGCAGCCCGAACGGTTACGAGCAGTACTTC. The encoded protein is CASSPNGYEQYF.

CDR3 nucleotide sequence: TGTGCCAGCAGCCTAGGACGGATTAGCAATCAGCCCCAGCATTTT. It encodes CASSLGRISNQPQHF. This chain connects TRBV7-2 to TRBJ1-5; D is ambiguous. V was shortened by 5 bases and J by 0 bases, with 11 bases between the two germline ends. This CDR3 is 15 amino acids long. Germline CDR1 SGHTA, CDR2 FQGNSA.

The CDR3: CANGTGLAPDTQYF. The CDR3 region has the DNA TGTGCCAACGGAACGGGACTAGCACCCGATACGCAGTATTTT. The gene calls are TRBV2 and TRBJ2-3; 9 bases line up with TRBD2. The CDR3 spans 14 residues. Unmatched junction bases numbered 11, after V lost 10 bases and J lost 6 bases. The V gene's germline CDR1 is SNHLY and CDR2 FYNNEI.

This chain links TRBV27 with TRBJ1-5; D remains ambiguous. Trimming pared 5 bases from V and 0 bases from J, leaving 11 bases between. This CDR3 is 15 amino acids long. The V gene's germline CDR1 is MNHEY and CDR2 SMNVEV (reference sequence). In DNA form, the CDR3 reads TGTGCCAGCAGTCCCGGCGGGGTTAGCAATCAGCCCCAGCATTTT. It codes for CASSPGGVSNQPQHF.

The chain recombines TRBV20-1 with TRBJ2-7; D is unresolved. From germline, CDR1 is DFQATT and CDR2 SNEGSKA (reference sequence). The CDR3 sequence is 13 residues long. V was cut by 0 bases and J by 1 base, with 7 bases left in between. The CDR3 protein is CSARERSSYEQYF. DNA of the CDR3: TGCAGTGCTAGAGAGAGGAGTTCCTACGAGCAGTACTTC.

This clonotype was observed a handful of times. The V and J genes are TRBV4-1 and TRBJ1-2; D is perhaps TRBD1 (5 bases). The V end lost 1 base, the J end lost 5 bases, and 14 bases lay between the germline ends. CDR1 is MGHRA, CDR2 YSYEKL, per germline. The CDR3 is 15 residues long. The CDR3 region is CASSQVSGQGYGYTF. The CDR3 DNA reads as TGCGCCAGCAGCCAAGTTTCAGGGCAGGGTTATGGCTACACCTTC.

This clonotype was seen just once. The chain uses TRBV30 and TRBJ2-4; tentative D call: TRBD2 (7 bases). The J call may be mistaken, given a closer DNA end match to TRBJ2-5. The V gene's germline CDR1 is GTSNPN and CDR2 SVGIG (reference sequence). The CDR3 has 14 amino acids. CDR3 nucleotides: TGTGCCTGGAGAGGCGGGGGCCACCAAGAGACCCAGTACTTC. Its protein product is CAWRGGGHQETQYF.

This clonotype occurred a few times. The rearrangement joins TRBV5-6 to TRBJ2-5; 11 nucleotides match TRBD2. Germline trimming cut 0 bases from V and 13 bases from J; bases unmatched to any gene: 17. Germline V lookup: CDR1 SGHDT, CDR2 YYEEEE. This CDR3 has 17 residues. CDR3 sequence reads: CASSLVGLAEPTEWAYF. In nucleotides, the CDR3 is TGTGCCAGCAGCTTGGTGGGACTAGCGGAACCCACAGAGTGGGCGTACTTC.

The sample holds a few counts of this clonotype. The junction and the germline gene differ at one end; a read error may be behind it. The chain couples TRBV20-1 to TRBJ1-2; possibly TRBD1 for D (5 bases). CDR1 and CDR2 (germline): DFQATT, SNEGSKA (reference sequence). The CDR3 length is 14 residues. This chain's CDR3 is CSAARGRAKYGYTF. In nucleotides, the CDR3 is TGCAGTGCTGCGAGGGGAAGGGCTAAATATGGCTACACCTTC.

The chain joins TRBV10-3 to TRBJ2-4, with 7 bases fitting TRBD1. With the DNA end fitting TRBJ2-7 better, the J assignment may be wrong. This CDR3 has 14 residues. The germline V gene encodes CDR1 ENHRY and CDR2 SYGVKD. The CDR3 coding sequence is TGTGCCATCAACCGAAGGGACAGTCGAACCGAGCAGTACTTC. Protein product: CAINRRDSRTEQYF.

This sequence joins TRBV9 and TRBJ2-6, with D perhaps matching TRBD1 or TRBD2 (5 bases each). Per germline, CDR1 SGDLS and CDR2 YYNGEE. This CDR3 region has 13 residues. V was clipped by 3 bases and J by 13 bases, with 14 bases between them. The CDR3 protein is CASSGGTGAVLTF. In DNA form, the CDR3 reads TGTGCCAGCAGCGGAGGGACCGGCGCGGTCCTGACTTTC.

The genes are TRBV20-1 and TRBJ2-7, with 13 bases lining up with TRBD2. This CDR3 comprises 15 residues. Germline CDR1 is DFQATT and CDR2 is SNEGSKA (reference sequence). V was pared by 0 bases and J by 4 bases, with 3 bases of the junction left unmatched. CDR3: CSARDGLAGDYEQYF. The CDR3 DNA follows: TGCAGTGCTAGAGATGGACTAGCGGGAGATTACGAGCAGTACTTC.

This chain joins TRBV6-4 and TRBJ2-5; D not certain. Trimming pared 10 bases from V and 1 base from J, leaving 19 bases between. Per germline, CDR1 MRHNA and CDR2 SNTAGT. This CDR3 has 15 amino acids. This chain's CDR3 is CAKNVLETRQETQYF. The CDR3 nucleotides are TGTGCCAAAAACGTTCTAGAGACACGCCAAGAGACCCAGTACTTC.